This record covers a single T cell receptor beta chain. This CDR3 spans 17 amino acids. CDR1 is LNHDA, CDR2 SQIVND, per germline (reference sequence). V lost 0 bases, J lost 3 bases, and 15 bases lay in between. The data were taken from a study of blood T cell repertoires in COVID-19. Per the original data handling: Reference gene primers were amplified, and this amplification served to estimate nucleated cell counts. Sequencing used immunoSEQ multiplex PCR; TCRdb keeps in-frame clones, though not all of them. D and trimming were read from the DNA, whereas the V and J calls and clone size are those reported in that table. The table lists 150,000 to 200,000 clones, about 83% of them singletons, with more than 7.5% in the top ten. Across over 20 US areas, participants ranged in age from about 18 to 90 years. Recovered status in Cohort 3 required two negative PCRs, clearance, or symptom resolution.

The clonotype originates from a woman aged 30 to 39 who had recovered from COVID-19. The sample was PBMCs or T cells enriched from blood (not recorded which). V gene TRBV19 combines with J gene TRBJ2-1; weak D call: TRBD2 (6 bases). Written as DNA, the CDR3 is TGTGCCAGTAGTATAGATCGAGGAGGGAACTTCTACAATGAGCAGTTCTTC. Protein sequence: CASSIDRGGNFYNEQFF.